This T cell receptor beta chain was profiled in a study of Ad26.COV2.S vaccination and SARS-CoV-2 variants. Unmatched junction bases numbered 5, after V lost 0 bases and J lost 7 bases. The germline CDR1 and CDR2 sequences are LGHDT and YNNKEL (reference sequence). This CDR3 has 16 residues. Generated by immunoSEQ multiplex PCR, the TCRdb table keeps only in-frame clones and is missing some. The data hold about 350,000 clones, with around 89% observed a single time. This clone was counted a single time. As to treatment: some 19 received Ad26.COV2.S at low or high dose, single or two shots; 5 received placebo; per-sample allocation not given. The samples were gathered on day 63 after the first injection of vaccine or placebo. The vaccine delivered Wuhan-strain SARS-CoV-2 spike through an Ad26 vector.

The chain joins TRBV3-1 (or the pseudogene TRBV3-2) to TRBJ2-7; 14 bases align to TRBD2. The source was peripheral blood, collected in a trial of Ad26.COV2.S vaccine versus placebo. This receptor was taken from a person aged 18-60 years who received the Ad26.COV2.S COVID-19 vaccine or a placebo. The CDR3 bases are TGTGCCAGCAGCCAAGATTGGGGACTAGCGGGAGTTGAGCAGTACTTC. This translates into CASSQDWGLAGVEQYF.